This T cell receptor beta chain was recovered during a study of cytomegalovirus exposure and HLA in healthy donors. General study points: Some V segments, TRBV6-2 and TRBV6-3 among them, were indistinguishable and were therefore excluded.

Regarding this clone: Its specificity is not known.

The primer mix had 60 Vbeta and 13 Jbeta primers. TCRdb's copy holds only in-frame clones and misses some; the assay was immunoSEQ multiplex PCR. The sample table sets out some 80,000 clones. The CDR3 loop spans 18 amino acids. Trimming left V 0 bases short and J 6 bases short, with 24 bases between. Germline V gene sequence: CDR1 SGHDT, CDR2 YYEEEE. This TCR was recovered from a man in his fifties in good health and CMV-seropositive. The sequenced sample consisted of PBMCs. The V and J genes are TRBV5-6 and TRBJ1-1; D might be TRBD1 (5 bases). The CDR3 DNA is TGTGCCAGCAGCTTGGCCTTGAAGGATGGGGGACTTATAGCTGAAGCTTTCTTT. Translating it yields CASSLALKDGGLIAEAFF.